Included here is one TCR beta chain sequence, with context. Its antigen is still unknown. Germline values: CDR1 SGHVS, CDR2 FQNEAQ. This CDR3 comprises 17 residues. This specimen belongs to a study of cytomegalovirus exposure and HLA in healthy donors. Study findings and constraints: Later analysis suggested most CMV-associated TCR beta chains were HLA-restricted. When analyzed later, the rates of TCR association showed variation by HLA locus, with DRB1 the most and HLA-C the fewest.

It was with 60 Vbeta and 13 Jbeta primers that the PCR ran. Method: immunoSEQ multiplex PCR; TCRdb's copy keeps in-frame clones and lacks some. The table shows 90,000 or so clones, with more than 65% occurring only once. Sequencing was carried out using PBMCs. The V gene is TRBV7-8, the J gene TRBJ2-5; TRBD2 matches 8 bases. Matching the DNA end better, TRBJ2-7 makes the J call doubtful. The clonotype comes from a woman aged 18-30 years in good health and CMV-seropositive. The CDR3, as DNA: TGTGCCAGCAGCTTAGGGAGGCTAGCGGGTAGCTCCTACGAGCAGTACTTC. Protein sequence: CASSLGRLAGSSYEQYF.